A single TCR beta chain is shown here with its context. Its antigen is undetermined. The data were obtained in a study of T cell repertoires in cytomegalovirus infection. Study context: Signatures in public TCR beta sequences pointed to both CMV infection and matching HLA type.

In germline, CDR1 is MNHEY, CDR2 SVGEGT. There are 15 residues in the CDR3. Germline trimming cut 7 bases from V and 2 bases from J; bases unmatched to any gene: 8. TCRdb processed the reads anew with MiXCR; each CDR3 protein has one entry. The sample carries 300,000 or so distinct CDR3 sequences, more than 20% recorded once. General study findings and limits: Clonotype analysis showed dominance of the ex vivo response by HLA-C-restricted CMV-specific TCR beta clonotypes. Accumulated public TCR beta family frequency recognized individuals carrying CMV together with the relevant HLA.

This TCR was sampled from a human donor in good health (CMV status not recorded). Some clones in this sample may be carry-over from other donors' samples. The chain couples TRBV6-2 or TRBV6-3 to TRBJ2-5; 9 bases are shared with TRBD2. The specimen was PBMCs. The CDR3 bases are TGTGCCAGCACGCCGAGCGGGAGGAATCAAGAGACCCAGTACTTC. Translated: CASTPSGRNQETQYF.